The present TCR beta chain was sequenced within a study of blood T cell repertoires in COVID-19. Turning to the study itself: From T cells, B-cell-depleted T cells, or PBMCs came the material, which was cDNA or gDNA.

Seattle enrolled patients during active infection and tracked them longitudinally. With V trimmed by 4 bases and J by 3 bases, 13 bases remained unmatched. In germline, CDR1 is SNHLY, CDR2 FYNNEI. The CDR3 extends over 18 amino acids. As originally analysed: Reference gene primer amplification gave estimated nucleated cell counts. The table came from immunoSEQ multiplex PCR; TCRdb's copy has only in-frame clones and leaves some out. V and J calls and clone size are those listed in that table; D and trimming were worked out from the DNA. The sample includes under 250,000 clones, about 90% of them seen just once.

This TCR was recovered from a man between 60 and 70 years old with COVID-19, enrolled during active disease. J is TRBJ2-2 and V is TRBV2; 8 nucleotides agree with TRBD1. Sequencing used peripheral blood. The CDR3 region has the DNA TGTGCCAGCAGTGCCAGACAGGGGAAGGTGGGGGACACCGGGGAGCTGTTTTTT. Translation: CASSARQGKVGDTGELFF.